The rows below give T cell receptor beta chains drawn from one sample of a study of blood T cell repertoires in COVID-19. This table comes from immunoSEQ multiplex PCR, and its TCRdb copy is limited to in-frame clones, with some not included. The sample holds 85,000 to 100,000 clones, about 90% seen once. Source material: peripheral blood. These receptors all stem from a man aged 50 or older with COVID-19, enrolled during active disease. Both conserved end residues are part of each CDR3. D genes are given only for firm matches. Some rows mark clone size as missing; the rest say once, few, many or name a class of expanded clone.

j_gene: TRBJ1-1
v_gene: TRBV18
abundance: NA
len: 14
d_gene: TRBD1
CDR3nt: TGTGCCAGCTCACCCAGACAGGGAGTGGCTGAAGCTTTCTTT
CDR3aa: CASSPRQGVAEAFF

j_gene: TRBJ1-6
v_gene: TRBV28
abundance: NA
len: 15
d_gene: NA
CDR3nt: TGTGCCACCCAGACGGAGAGCTCCTATAATTCACCCCTCCACTTT
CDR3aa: CATQTESSYNSPLHF

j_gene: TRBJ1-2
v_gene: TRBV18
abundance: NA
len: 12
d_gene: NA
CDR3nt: TGTGCCAGCTCATCGGGGGGGCTTGGCTACACCTTC
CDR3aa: CASSSGGLGYTF

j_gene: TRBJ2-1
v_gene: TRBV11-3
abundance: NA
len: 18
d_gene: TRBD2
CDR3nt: TGTGCCAGCAGCTTATCCGGGACTAGCGGGGGGGCTGACAATGAGCAGTTCTTC
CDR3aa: CASSLSGTSGGADNEQFF

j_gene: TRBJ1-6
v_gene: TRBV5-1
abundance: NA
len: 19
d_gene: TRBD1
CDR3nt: TGCGCCAGCAGCTTGTATCCCGAGACAGGGGGAAACTATAATTCACCCCTCCACTTT
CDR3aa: CASSLYPETGGNYNSPLHF

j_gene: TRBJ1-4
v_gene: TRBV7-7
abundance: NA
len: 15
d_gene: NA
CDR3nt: TGTGCTAGCAGCTTATCTACAGGCCTTAATGAAAAACTGTTTTTT
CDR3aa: CASSLSTGLNEKLFF

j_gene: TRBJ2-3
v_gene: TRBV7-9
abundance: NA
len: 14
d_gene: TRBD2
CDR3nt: TGTGCCAGCACCCGGGAGGGGAGCACAGATACGCAGTATTTT
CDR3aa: CASTREGSTDTQYF

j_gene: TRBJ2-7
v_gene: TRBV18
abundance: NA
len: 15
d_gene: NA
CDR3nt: TGTGCCAGCTCACCACTGTCAGGGGTAGGGAACGAGCAGTACTTC
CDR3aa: CASSPLSGVGNEQYF

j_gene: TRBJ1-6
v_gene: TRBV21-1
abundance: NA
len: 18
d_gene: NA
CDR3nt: TGTGCCAGCAGCAAAGCGCGGGTTTTCGGTGTCGGCCATTCACCCCTCCACTTT
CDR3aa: CASSKARVFGVGHSPLHF

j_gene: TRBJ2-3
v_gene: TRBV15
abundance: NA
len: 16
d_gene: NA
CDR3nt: TGTGCCACCAGCAGAGATTTCCTAGCCGGCAAAGATACGCAGTATTTT
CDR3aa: CATSRDFLAGKDTQYF

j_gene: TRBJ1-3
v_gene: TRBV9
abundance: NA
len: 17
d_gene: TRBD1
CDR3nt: TGTGCCAGCAGCCTCGGGACAGGTGTCTACTCTGGAAACACCATATATTTT
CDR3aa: CASSLGTGVYSGNTIYF

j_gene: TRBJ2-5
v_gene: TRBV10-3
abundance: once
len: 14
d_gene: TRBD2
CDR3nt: TGTGCCATCAGTGAGTCGGGAGGGAAAGAGACCCAGTACTTC
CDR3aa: CAISESGGKETQYF

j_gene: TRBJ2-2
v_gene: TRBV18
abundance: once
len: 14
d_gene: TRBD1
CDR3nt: TGTGCCAGCTCAGCCGGGACAGCGACCGGGGAGCTGTTTTTT
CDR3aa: CASSAGTATGELFF

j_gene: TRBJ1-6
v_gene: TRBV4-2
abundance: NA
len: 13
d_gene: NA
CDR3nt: TGTGCCAGCAGCCAAGAAGGGAGATCACCCCTCCACTTT
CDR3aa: CASSQEGRSPLHF

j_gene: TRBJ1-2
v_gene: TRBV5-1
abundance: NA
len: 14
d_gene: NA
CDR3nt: TGCGCCAGCAGTTCCGGGACTGAAAACTATGGCTACACCTTC
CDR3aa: CASSSGTENYGYTF

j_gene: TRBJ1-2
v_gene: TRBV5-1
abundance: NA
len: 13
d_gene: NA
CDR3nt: TGCGCCAGCAGCAAGACTCGGAACTATGGCTACACCTTC
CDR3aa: CASSKTRNYGYTF

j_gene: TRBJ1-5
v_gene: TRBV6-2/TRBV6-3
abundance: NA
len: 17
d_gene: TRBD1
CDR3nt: TGTGCCAGCAGTTACTCCCGGGACAGGGTAAGCAATCAGCCCCAGCATTTT
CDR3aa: CASSYSRDRVSNQPQHF

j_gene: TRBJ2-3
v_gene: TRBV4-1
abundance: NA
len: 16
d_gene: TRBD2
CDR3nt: TGCGCCAGCAGCCCAGGACTAGCGGGGCGGTGGGATACGCAGTATTTT
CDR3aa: CASSPGLAGRWDTQYF

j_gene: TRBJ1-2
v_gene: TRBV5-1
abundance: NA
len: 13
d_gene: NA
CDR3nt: TGCGCCAGCAGCGGCGGCGGTAACTATGGCTACACCTTC
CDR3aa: CASSGGGNYGYTF

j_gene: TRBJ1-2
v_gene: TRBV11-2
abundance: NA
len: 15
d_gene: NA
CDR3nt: TGTGCCAGCAGCCCCCCTGGGGCAAACACCTATGGCTACACCTTC
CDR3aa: CASSPPGANTYGYTF

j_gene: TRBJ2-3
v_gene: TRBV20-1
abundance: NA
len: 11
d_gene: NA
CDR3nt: TGCAGCGCACACCCGGGTGATACGCAGTATTTT
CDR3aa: CSAHPGDTQYF

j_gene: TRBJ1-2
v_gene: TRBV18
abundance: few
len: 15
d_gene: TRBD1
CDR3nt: TGTGCCAGCTCACCACCAGGGGACAGCCCCTATGGCTACACCTTC
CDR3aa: CASSPPGDSPYGYTF

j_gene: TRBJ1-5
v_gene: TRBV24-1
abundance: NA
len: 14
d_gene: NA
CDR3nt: TGTGCCACCAGTGATTCGGGGGGCAATCAGCCCCAGCATTTT
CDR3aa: CATSDSGGNQPQHF

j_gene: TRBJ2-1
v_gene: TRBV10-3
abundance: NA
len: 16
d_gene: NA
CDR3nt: TGTGCCATCAGTGATGACGACAGCGAGTTCTACAATGAGCAGTTCTTC
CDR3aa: CAISDDDSEFYNEQFF

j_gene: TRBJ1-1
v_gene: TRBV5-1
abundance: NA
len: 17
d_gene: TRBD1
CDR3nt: TGCGCCAGCAGTCGCCGGGACAGGGAGGATTTGAACACTGAAGCTTTCTTT
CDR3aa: CASSRRDREDLNTEAFF

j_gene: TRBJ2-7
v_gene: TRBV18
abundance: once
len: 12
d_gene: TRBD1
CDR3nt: TGTGCCAGCTCAGGACAGGGCTACGAGCAGTACTTC
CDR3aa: CASSGQGYEQYF

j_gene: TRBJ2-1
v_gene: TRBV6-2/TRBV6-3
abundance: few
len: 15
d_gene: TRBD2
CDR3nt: TGTGCCAGCAGTCGGCTAGCGGGGGAATACAATGAGCAGTTCTTC
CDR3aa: CASSRLAGEYNEQFF

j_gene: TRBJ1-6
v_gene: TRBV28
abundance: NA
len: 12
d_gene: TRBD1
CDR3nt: TGTGCCAGCAAGGGGGCAGGTTCACCCCTCCACTTT
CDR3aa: CASKGAGSPLHF

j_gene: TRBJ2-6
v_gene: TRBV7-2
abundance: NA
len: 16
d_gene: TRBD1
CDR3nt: TGTGCCAGCAGCCCGGACAGGGTGGCTGGGGCCAACGTCCTGACTTTC
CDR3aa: CASSPDRVAGANVLTF

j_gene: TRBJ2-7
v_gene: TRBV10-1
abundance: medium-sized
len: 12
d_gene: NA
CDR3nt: TGCGCCAGCAGGGACAGCTCCTACGAGCAGTACTTC
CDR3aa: CASRDSSYEQYF

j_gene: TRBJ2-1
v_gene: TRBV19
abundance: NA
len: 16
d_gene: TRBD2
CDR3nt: TGTGCCAGTACGGAAGGGACTAGCGGGGACTACAATGAGCAGTTCTTC
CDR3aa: CASTEGTSGDYNEQFF

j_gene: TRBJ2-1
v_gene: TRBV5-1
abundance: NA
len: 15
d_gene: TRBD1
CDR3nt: TGCGCCAGCAGCCAAACAGGGGGCTCCTACAATGAGCAGTTCTTC
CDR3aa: CASSQTGGSYNEQFF

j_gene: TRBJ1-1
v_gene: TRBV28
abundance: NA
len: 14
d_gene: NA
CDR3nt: TGTGCCAGCAGCACCCCTGGGGGGAGGACTGAAGCTTTCTTT
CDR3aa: CASSTPGGRTEAFF

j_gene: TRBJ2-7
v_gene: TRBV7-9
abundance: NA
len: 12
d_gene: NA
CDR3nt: TGTGCCAGCAGCGAGGGGGCCTACGAGCAGTACTTC
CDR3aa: CASSEGAYEQYF

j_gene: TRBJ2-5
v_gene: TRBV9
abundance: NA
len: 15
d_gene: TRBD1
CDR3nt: TGTGCCAGCAGCGTAGGGGGGACAGCCCAAAAGACCCAGTACTTC
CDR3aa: CASSVGGTAQKTQYF

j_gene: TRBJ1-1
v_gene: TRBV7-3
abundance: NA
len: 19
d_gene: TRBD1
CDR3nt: TGTGCCAGCAGCTCTGTCCGGGACAGGGGGCGAAGGGGCAGCACTGAAGCTTTCTTT
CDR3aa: CASSSVRDRGRRGSTEAFF

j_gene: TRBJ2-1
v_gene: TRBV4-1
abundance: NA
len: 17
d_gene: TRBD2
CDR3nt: TGCGCCAGCAGCCAACCCAGACTAGCGGGGGGGATAGATGAGCAGTTCTTC
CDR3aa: CASSQPRLAGGIDEQFF

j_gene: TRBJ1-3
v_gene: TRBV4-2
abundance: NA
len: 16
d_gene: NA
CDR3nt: TGTGCCAGCAGCCAAGATGGTGGCAAGACTGGAAACACCATATATTTT
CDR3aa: CASSQDGGKTGNTIYF

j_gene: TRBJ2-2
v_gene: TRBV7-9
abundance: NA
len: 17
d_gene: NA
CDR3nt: TGTGCCAGCAGCCCAGGGGACCGACGGGCGAACACCGGGGAGCTGTTTTTT
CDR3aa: CASSPGDRRANTGELFF

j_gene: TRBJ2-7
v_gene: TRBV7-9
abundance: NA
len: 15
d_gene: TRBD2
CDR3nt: TGTGCCAGCAGCTCCTATCCGGCGGGGGCCTACGAGCAGTACTTC
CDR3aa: CASSSYPAGAYEQYF

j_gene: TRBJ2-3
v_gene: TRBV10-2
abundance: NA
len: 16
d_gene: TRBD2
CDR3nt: TGCGCCAGCAGTGTAGGACTAGCGGGGGGCACAGATACGCAGTATTTT
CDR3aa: CASSVGLAGGTDTQYF

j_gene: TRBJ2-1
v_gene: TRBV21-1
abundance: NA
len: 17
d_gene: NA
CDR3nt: TGTGCCAGCAGCACGATATCAAACCCGGGGTTTCACAATGAGCAGTTCTTC
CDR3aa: CASSTISNPGFHNEQFF

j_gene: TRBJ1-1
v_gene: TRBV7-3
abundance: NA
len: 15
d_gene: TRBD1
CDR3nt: TGTGCCAGCAGCTTGGGGACAGGCGAGAACACTGAAGCTTTCTTT
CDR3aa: CASSLGTGENTEAFF

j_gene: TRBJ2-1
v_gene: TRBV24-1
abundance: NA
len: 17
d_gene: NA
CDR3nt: TGTGCCACCAGTGAGAGTGCGGGGACAGACTTAACGGGGGAGCAGTTCTTC
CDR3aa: CATSESAGTDLTGEQFF